This T cell receptor beta chain emerged from a study of Ad26.COV2.S vaccination and SARS-CoV-2 variants. Study overall: Administration of Ad26.COV2.S was intramuscular, either once or twice 56 days apart.

The method was immunoSEQ multiplex PCR; TCRdb's version includes in-frame clones alone and lacks a portion of them. The table lists fewer than 400,000 clones, approximately 90% of them singletons. The treatment here: roughly 20 received Ad26.COV2.S at low or high dose, single or two shots; roughly five received placebo; per-sample allocation not given. Sample collection was performed on day 63 after the first vaccine or placebo injection. As its vector, the vaccine had Ad26, which expressed Wuhan-strain SARS-CoV-2 spike. Findings of the study overall: Total T cell responses, in the TCR breadth and depth analyses, may have been underestimated.

Only one count was recorded for this clone. Its antigen is unidentified. This sample comprised peripheral blood, obtained in a trial of Ad26.COV2.S vaccine versus placebo. This receptor was identified in a person between 18 and 59 years old who received the Ad26.COV2.S COVID-19 vaccine or a placebo.

The DNA for the CDR3 is TGTGCCAGCAGCCGCCCGGGGGGGGGATCACCCCTCCACTTT. Translated: CASSRPGGGSPLHF. The V and J genes are TRBV7-6 and TRBJ1-6, with a possible D match to TRBD1 (5 bases). The CDR3 contains 14 residues. CDR1 and CDR2 (germline): SGHVS, FNYEAQ. V was cut by 5 bases and J by 10 bases, with 15 bases left in between.